This T cell receptor (beta chain) stems from a study of cytomegalovirus exposure and HLA in healthy donors. Points on this clone: Its target is not known.

Use of 60 Vbeta and 13 Jbeta primers characterized the PCR. Here immunoSEQ multiplex PCR was the method, and the copy in TCRdb shows in-frame clones only, minus some. Among about 170,000 clones, 75% to 80% were seen once, and the ten largest hold less than 8%. Whole-study results and caveats: More clonal expansion characterized HLA-associated TCR beta chains than equally common others in a later analysis. Within an earlier analysis, most TCR beta V segments proved productive either about 87% or about 30% of the time. In a later analysis, specific HLA alleles were associated with over 15,000 TCR beta sequences at a 0.05 false discovery rate.

J was trimmed by 13 bases and V by 0 bases; bases with no gene match: 4. The CDR3 runs 13 residues. Per germline, CDR1 MNHEY and CDR2 SVGAGI. Nominally healthy donors provided the samples, though records likely missed some immune exposures. Sequencing input: PBMCs. The TCR comes from a middle-aged man in good health and CMV-seropositive. J is TRBJ2-1 and V is TRBV6-5; TRBD1 agrees at 9 bases. CDR3 sequence reads: CASSYSGTGSQFF. In DNA, the CDR3 is TGTGCCAGCAGTTACTCTGGGACAGGGAGTCAGTTCTTC.